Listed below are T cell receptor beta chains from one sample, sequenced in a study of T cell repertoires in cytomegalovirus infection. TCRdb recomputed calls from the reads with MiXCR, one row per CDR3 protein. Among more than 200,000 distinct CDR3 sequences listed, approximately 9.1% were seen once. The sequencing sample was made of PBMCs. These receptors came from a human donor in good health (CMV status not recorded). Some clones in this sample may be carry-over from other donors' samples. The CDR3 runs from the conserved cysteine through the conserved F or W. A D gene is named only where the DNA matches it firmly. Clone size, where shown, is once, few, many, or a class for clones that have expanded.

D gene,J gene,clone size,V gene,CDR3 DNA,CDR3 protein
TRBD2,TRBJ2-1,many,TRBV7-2,TGTGCCAGCAGCTTAGTAGCGGGAGGGAGGAATGAGCAGTTCTTC,CASSLVAGGRNEQFF
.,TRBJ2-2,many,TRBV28,TGTGCCACCTCATTTTCGTACACCGGGGAGCTGTTTTTT,CATSFSYTGELFF
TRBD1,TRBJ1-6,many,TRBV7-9,TGTGCCAGCAGCTTAGGGGACAGGGGTTCACCCCTCCACTTT,CASSLGDRGSPLHF
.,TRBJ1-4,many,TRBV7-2,TGTGCCAGCAGCTTAGGGGGCCGACGGGACGAAAAACTGTTTTTT,CASSLGGRRDEKLFF
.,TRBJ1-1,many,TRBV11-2,TGTGCCAGCAGCTTTGTGCAGCGAGTGAACACTGAAGCTTTCTTT,CASSFVQRVNTEAFF
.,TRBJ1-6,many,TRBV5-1,TGCGCCAGCAGCATGGACAGTACGAGGAGTTCACCCCTCCACTTT,CASSMDSTRSSPLHF
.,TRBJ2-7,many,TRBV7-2,TGTGCCAGCAGCTTGGAATACACCTACGAGCAGTACTTC,CASSLEYTYEQYF
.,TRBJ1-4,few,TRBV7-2,TGTGCCAGCAGCTTACACGCGGGTGGAGGCGGAAAACTGTTTTTT,CASSLHAGGGGKLFF
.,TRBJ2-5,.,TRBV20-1,TGCAGTGCTAGAGATCAGGGATACCTGGAGACCCAGTACTTC,CSARDQGYLETQYF
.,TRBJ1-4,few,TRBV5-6,TGTGCCAGCAGCTTGGACGGACGGGGTGAAAAACTGTTTTTT,CASSLDGRGEKLFF
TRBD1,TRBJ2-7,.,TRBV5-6,TGTGCCAGCAGCTCGACAGGGGAAAAAGGCGAGCAGTACTTC,CASSSTGEKGEQYF
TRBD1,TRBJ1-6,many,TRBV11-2,TGTGCCAGCAGCCCGTGGGACAGCTATAATTCACCCCTCCACTTT,CASSPWDSYNSPLHF
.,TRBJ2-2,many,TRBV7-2,TGTGCCAGCAGCCGGGCAGCCGCGAACACCGGGGAGCTGTTTTTT,CASSRAAANTGELFF
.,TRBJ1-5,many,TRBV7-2,TGTGCCAGCAGAAGGGTCGGCGGAAGCGGGAGTCAGCCCCAGCATTTT,CASRRVGGSGSQPQHF
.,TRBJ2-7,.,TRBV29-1,TGCAGCGTGACCGGGGTTGCCTACGAGCAGTACTTC,CSVTGVAYEQYF
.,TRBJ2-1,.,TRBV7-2,TGTGCCAGCAGCTTAGGAGGCCCTCCCGTGAGCTCCTACAATGAGCAGTTCTTC,CASSLGGPPVSSYNEQFF
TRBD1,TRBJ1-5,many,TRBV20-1,TGCAGTCCCTATCTGACAGGGGATGGAAATCAGCCCCAGCATTTT,CSPYLTGDGNQPQHF
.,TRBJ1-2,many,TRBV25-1,TGTGCCAGCGACGCAGGCGGACGCTATGGCTACACCTTC,CASDAGGRYGYTF
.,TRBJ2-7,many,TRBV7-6,TGTGCCAGCAGCCCAGGACGGGGCTACGAGCAGTACTTC,CASSPGRGYEQYF
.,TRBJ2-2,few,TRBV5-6,TGTGCCAGCAGCTTGGATGACAGAAACGGGGAGCTGTTTTTT,CASSLDDRNGELFF